These T cell receptor beta chains were read from a single sample in a study of control samples from healthy donors and cancer patients. Profiling relied on immunoSEQ multiplex PCR, and the TCRdb table lists in-frame clones only, not all of them. The table has tens of thousands of clones, 75% to 90% seen once. The sequencing sample was made of PBMCs. Receptors were obtained from a man aged 55-75 years with colorectal cancer. Both conserved end residues are part of each CDR3. A D gene is named only where the DNA matches it firmly. Size values are once, few and many counts, or a class for expanded clones, and some rows have none.

CDR3 protein	CDR3 DNA	CDR3 length	V gene	J gene	D gene	clone size
CASSQSTGGIRGNTIYF	TGTGCCAGCAGCCAGTCGACAGGAGGTATTAGGGGAAACACCATATATTTT	17	TRBV3-1/TRBV3-2	TRBJ1-3	-	-
CASSGPGGNQPQHF	TGTGCCAGCAGTGGGCCCGGAGGCAATCAGCCCCAGCATTTT	14	TRBV2	TRBJ1-5	-	few
CASSLERGTLAKNIQYF	TGTGCCAGCAGCTTGGAAAGGGGGACACTAGCCAAAAACATTCAGTACTTC	17	TRBV5-6	TRBJ2-4	-	-
CATRTGGGMMRQFF	TGTGCCACTCGGACAGGGGGCGGGATGATGCGGCAGTTCTTC	14	TRBV2	TRBJ2-1	TRBD1	-
CAISPGLAGVNEQFF	TGTGCCATCAGTCCCGGACTAGCGGGGGTTAATGAGCAGTTCTTC	15	TRBV10-3	TRBJ2-1	TRBD2	-
CASSYSRGRDPYGYTF	TGTGCCAGCAGTTACTCGCGGGGGCGAGACCCCTATGGCTACACCTTC	16	TRBV6-2/TRBV6-3	TRBJ1-2	-	-
CASARPPETQYF	TGTGCCAGCGCCCGCCCACCGGAGACCCAGTACTTC	12	TRBV27	TRBJ2-5	-	-
CASSTGVVGGYTF	TGTGCCAGCAGTACAGGGGTAGTCGGGGGCTACACCTTC	13	TRBV2	TRBJ1-2	TRBD1	-
CASGGQGTQPQHF	TGTGCTAGTGGAGGACAGGGGACACAGCCCCAGCATTTT	13	TRBV12-5	TRBJ1-5	TRBD1	-
CASNDPGHNYGYTF	TGTGCCAGTAATGACCCGGGCCATAACTATGGCTACACCTTC	14	TRBV19	TRBJ1-2	-	-
CASRVGDQPQHF	TGTGCCAGCAGGGTGGGAGATCAGCCCCAGCATTTT	12	TRBV6-6	TRBJ1-5	-	-
CASSSRTGLAFF	TGCGCCAGCAGTTCCCGGACAGGGCTGGCTTTCTTT	12	TRBV10-1	TRBJ1-1	TRBD1	-
CASSLNVFADGSYSPLHF	TGTGCCAGCAGTTTAAACGTCTTTGCCGATGGCTCTTATTCACCCCTCCACTTT	18	TRBV28	TRBJ1-6	-	-
CASSSRTGTTGNTIYF	TGTGCCAGCAGCTCTCGGACAGGAACGACAGGAAACACCATATATTTT	16	TRBV7-6	TRBJ1-3	TRBD1	-
CASSKDNNYGYTF	TGTGCCAGCAGCAAAGACAATAACTATGGCTACACCTTC	13	TRBV21-1	TRBJ1-2	-	-
CATSDEVEGYTF	TGTGCCACCAGTGATGAAGTCGAGGGCTACACCTTC	12	TRBV24-1	TRBJ1-2	-	once
CASSSRQGQETQYF	TGCGCCAGCAGCTCCCGACAGGGTCAAGAGACCCAGTACTTC	14	TRBV4-1	TRBJ2-5	TRBD1	few
CATSASDTQYF	TGTGCCACCAGTGCCTCAGATACGCAGTATTTT	11	TRBV24-1	TRBJ2-3	-	-
CASSYGTGGADGYTF	TGTGCCAGCAGTTACGGGACAGGGGGCGCAGATGGCTACACCTTC	15	TRBV6-5	TRBJ1-2	TRBD1	once
CASSYSSGIPTDTQYF	TGTGCCAGCAGTTACTCTAGCGGGATCCCCACAGATACGCAGTATTTT	16	TRBV6-5	TRBJ2-3	TRBD2	-
CASSRYRGTANTEAFF	TGTGCCAGCAGTCGATACCGGGGGACAGCGAACACTGAAGCTTTCTTT	16	TRBV6-6	TRBJ1-1	TRBD1	-
CASSPDERIGGYTF	TGTGCCAGCAGCCCAGACGAGAGGATTGGAGGCTACACCTTC	14	TRBV7-8	TRBJ1-2	-	-
CASSVELAGELFF	TGTGCCAGCAGCGTCGAACTAGCCGGGGAGCTGTTTTTT	13	TRBV2	TRBJ2-2	-	once
CASSQDTGQIYGYTF	TGTGCCAGCAGCCAAGATACGGGACAGATCTATGGCTACACCTTC	15	TRBV14	TRBJ1-2	TRBD1	-
CASSQLAGGKHEQYF	TGTGCCAGCAGCCAACTGGCCGGGGGGAAGCACGAGCAGTACTTC	15	TRBV4-2	TRBJ2-7	TRBD2	-
CASGSGGEDTQYF	TGTGCCAGCGGTAGCGGGGGGGAAGATACGCAGTATTTT	13	TRBV6-4	TRBJ2-3	TRBD2	few
CASSKVRDRDSNQPQHF	TGTGCCAGCAGCAAAGTTAGAGACAGGGATAGCAATCAGCCCCAGCATTTT	17	TRBV21-1	TRBJ1-5	-	-
CASSPAGGRGNSPLHF	TGTGCCAGCTCACCCGCCGGGGGGCGCGGTAATTCACCCCTCCACTTT	16	TRBV18	TRBJ1-6	-	once
CAIQSRDPNYGYTF	TGTGCCATACAGAGCAGGGATCCTAACTATGGCTACACCTTC	14	TRBV10-3	TRBJ1-2	-	-
CASSSWGTSNYGYTF	TGTGCCAGCAGTTCCTGGGGGACGTCTAACTATGGCTACACCTTC	15	TRBV27	TRBJ1-2	-	-
CASSLTGAGNTIYF	TGCGCCAGCAGCTTGACAGGGGCTGGAAACACCATATATTTT	14	TRBV5-1	TRBJ1-3	TRBD1	-
CASSSRGRTDTQYF	TGTGCCAGCAGCTCTCGGGGTCGCACAGATACGCAGTATTTT	14	TRBV27	TRBJ2-3	-	-
CASRGTEISPLHF	TGTGCCAGCAGGGGGACAGAGATTTCACCCCTCCACTTT	13	TRBV12-3/TRBV12-4	TRBJ1-6	TRBD1	-
CASRATSLGSTDTQYF	TGTGCCAGTAGGGCTACTAGTCTAGGGAGCACAGATACGCAGTATTTT	16	TRBV19	TRBJ2-3	-	-
CASSWAGPPYEQYF	TGTGCCAGCAGTTGGGCCGGTCCCCCCTACGAGCAGTACTTC	14	TRBV27	TRBJ2-7	-	once
CAWTEGSYNSPLHF	TGTGCCTGGACGGAGGGATCCTATAATTCACCCCTCCACTTT	14	TRBV30	TRBJ1-6	-	-
CSHRGGAPGYEQYF	TGCAGCCACAGAGGGGGGGCGCCGGGCTACGAGCAGTACTTC	14	TRBV29-1	TRBJ2-7	-	once
CASSLKLIQATEAFF	TGTGCCAGCAGCTTGAAACTGATCCAGGCCACTGAAGCTTTCTTT	15	TRBV5-6	TRBJ1-1	-	-
CASSATGFSTDTQYF	TGTGCCAGCAGCGCTACAGGATTTAGCACAGATACGCAGTATTTT	15	TRBV9	TRBJ2-3	-	-
CASSLTPGQGTEAFF	TGCGCCAGCAGCTTGACCCCGGGACAGGGCACTGAAGCTTTCTTT	15	TRBV5-1	TRBJ1-1	TRBD1	-
CASSYTPGGRNTEAFF	TGTGCCAGCAGTTACACCCCGGGGGGAAGGAACACTGAAGCTTTCTTT	16	TRBV6-5	TRBJ1-1	-	-